One and the same sample provided the 12 T cell receptor beta chains below, sequenced in a study of ipilimumab plus nivolumab after autologous stem cell transplantation. Repertoires were generated with immunoSEQ multiplex PCR, while TCRdb's copy carries only in-frame clones and drops some. This table holds roughly 12,000 clones, about 80% found once. The sample was PBMCs, taken in a trial of ipilimumab plus nivolumab as post-transplant consolidation. These receptors came from a male donor with diffuse large B-cell lymphoma.

The rearrangement joins TRBV7-8 to TRBJ1-5; 8 bases are shared with TRBD1. V trimming: 3 bases; J trimming: 9 bases; junction bases outside the gene matches: 10. The CDR3 contains 15 residues. The V gene's germline CDR1 is SGHVS and CDR2 FQNEAQ. The CDR3 nucleotides are TGTGCCAGCAGCTTGGAAGGACAGGGAAGAAGGCCCCAGCATTTT. It codes for CASSLEGQGRRPQHF.

This clone was seen a handful of times. CDR3 loop: CASSQQFLEGYTF. CDR3 DNA sequence: TGTGCCAGCAGCCAACAATTCCTCGAAGGCTACACCTTC. The chain is built from TRBV14 and TRBJ1-2, with unresolved D. CDR1 is SGHDN, CDR2 FVKESK, per germline. Trimming shortened V by 2 bases and J by 8 bases, and 12 bases separated the two germline ends. This CDR3 spans 13 amino acids.

The rearrangement uses TRBV5-4 and TRBJ2-7, with 8 bases matching TRBD1. V lost 5 bases and J lost 3; bases outside the gene matches: 7. Germline CDR1 reads SGHNT; CDR2 reads YYREEE (reference sequence). The CDR3 has 14 amino acids. The DNA of the CDR3 is TGTGCCAGCAGACCTAGACAGGGGCTCTACGAGCAGTACTTC. It encodes CASRPRQGLYEQYF.

The J gene is TRBJ1-6, the V gene TRBV2, with D unclear. The CDR3 contains 18 residues. With 8 bases removed from V and 0 bases from J, the gap between germline ends came to 20 bases. Germline lookup yields CDR1 SNHLY and CDR2 FYNNEI. CDR3 in amino acids: CASLGGRGMSSYNSPLHF. The CDR3, as DNA: TGTGCCAGCTTAGGAGGGCGTGGAATGAGCTCCTATAATTCACCCCTCCACTTT.

The chain carries TRBV7-3 and TRBJ2-7; 10 nucleotides line up with TRBD2. The germline V gene encodes CDR1 SGHTA and CDR2 FQGTGA. The junction had 10 bases not matched to a gene; V was cut back by 5 bases and J by 12 bases. The CDR3 runs to 13 residues. The CDR3 DNA reads TGTGCCAGCAGCACCACTAGCGGGGCCGCTTCGTACTTC. Its translation: CASSTTSGAASYF.

V gene TRBV29-1 combines with J gene TRBJ1-1, with D unclear. V was shortened by 4 bases and J by 1 base, with 7 bases between the two germline ends. CDR1 and CDR2 from the germline V gene are SQVTM and ANQGSEA. This CDR3 is 12 amino acids long. The CDR3 loop is CSVGRTNTEAFF. The CDR3 nucleotides read TGCAGCGTTGGGCGTACGAACACTGAAGCTTTCTTT.

The V gene is TRBV2, the J gene TRBJ1-1, with TRBD1 identical over 9 bases. Germline CDR1 and CDR2: SNHLY and FYNNEI. The CDR3 extends over 13 amino acids. The CDR3 nucleotides read TGTGCAAACCGGGACAGGGTGGCCACTGAAGCTTTCTTT. It is translated as CANRDRVATEAFF.

V is TRBV6-1 and J is TRBJ1-1; D ambiguous. CDR1 and CDR2 (germline): MNHNS, SASEGT. Trimming took 6 bases from V and 2 from J, leaving 4 bases between them. The CDR3 is made up of 11 amino acids. The CDR3 is CASRHNTEAFF. The CDR3 DNA reads as TGTGCCAGCAGGCATAACACTGAAGCTTTCTTT.

This rearrangement joins TRBV5-4 to TRBJ1-4; 7 bases are shared with TRBD1. This CDR3 is built from 15 residues. Trimming took 4 bases from V and 4 from J; bases not matched to a gene: 7. Germline-derived CDR1 and CDR2 are SGHNT and YYREEE (reference sequence). The CDR3 sequence: CASSQSRGDNEKLFF. The CDR3 nucleotides read TGTGCCAGCAGCCAGAGCAGGGGGGATAATGAAAAACTGTTTTTT. Drawing the rest from reference TRBV5-4 and TRBJ1-4, the complete variable domain is ETGVTQSPTHLIKTRGQQVTLRCSSQSGHNTVSWYQQALGQGPQFIFQYYREEENGRGNFPPRFSGLQFPNYSSELNVNALELDDSALYLCASSQSRGDNEKLFFGSGTQLSVL.

Comments on this clone: The same CDR3 is also encoded by other DNA sequences in this sample. This chain joins TRBV9 and TRBJ1-6; the D is unclear. The CDR3 loop spans 14 amino acids. Trimming took 1 base from V and 4 from J, leaving 6 bases between them. CDR1 is SGDLS, CDR2 YYNGEE, per germline. The CDR3 sequence: CASSVTVYNSPLHF. CDR3 nucleotide sequence: TGTGCCAGCAGCGTAACAGTTTATAATTCACCCCTCCACTTT.

This clone has just a few counts. The gene calls are TRBV4-1 and TRBJ1-2, with a weak D call TRBD1 (5 bases). CDR3 length: 14 amino acids. The germline gives CDR1 MGHRA, CDR2 YSYEKL. V was shortened by 1 base and J by 8 bases, with 14 bases between the two germline ends. As DNA, the CDR3 is TGCGCCAGCAGCCAAGTTAGAATCCAGGGAGGCTACACCTTC. Protein product: CASSQVRIQGGYTF.

A single count supports this clone. The CDR3 nucleotides read TGTGCCAGCAGTCATGCGGGGGCCGGCGGTGGTGAGCAGTTCTTC. It is translated as CASSHAGAGGGEQFF. The genes are TRBV6-5 and TRBJ2-1; a possible D gene is TRBD2 (7 bases). This CDR3 is built from 15 residues. V was cut by 5 bases and J by 9 bases, with 20 bases left in between. Germline V CDR1 and CDR2: MNHEY, SVGAGI.